The 16 T cell receptor beta chains presented below share a single source sample, sequenced in a study of blood T cell repertoires in COVID-19. Only in-frame clones appear in the TCRdb table, and some are missing; sequencing was by immunoSEQ multiplex PCR. Of roughly 100,000 clones listed, about 84% are singletons. The sequencing sample was made of peripheral blood. The receptors here all came from a human donor in a cohort sampled during active COVID-19.

The chain links TRBV10-2 to TRBJ2-5; maybe TRBD1 (5 bases). The V and J ends lost 3 bases and 4 bases respectively, with 12 bases between them. The germline V gene has CDR1 WSHSY and CDR2 SAAADI. The CDR3 totals 14 residues. This CDR3 is CASSERGSGETQYF. CDR3 sequence (DNA): TGCGCCAGCAGTGAAAGGGGATCGGGAGAGACCCAGTACTTC.

The sample holds one count of this clone. This chain links TRBV11-3 with TRBJ2-1; D is undetermined. CDR3 length: 14 amino acids. Germline V gene sequence: CDR1 SGHNT, CDR2 YENEEA. Trimming cost V 0 bases and J 6 bases, with 9 bases left between them. This CDR3 reads CASSLDVRSNEQFF. The CDR3 DNA is TGTGCCAGCAGCTTAGACGTCAGATCCAATGAGCAGTTCTTC.

This clone has a single count. V gene TRBV10-1 combines with J gene TRBJ2-2; D is perhaps TRBD1 (5 bases). V gave up 9 bases and J gave up 1 base, with 15 bases separating them. Germline V CDR1 and CDR2: WNHNN, SYGVQD (reference sequence). The CDR3 sequence is 15 residues long. CDR3 sequence: CARRGSHRNTGELFF. Written as DNA, the CDR3 is TGCGCCAGAAGGGGTAGCCACAGGAACACCGGGGAGCTGTTTTTT.

This chain uses TRBV6-2 or TRBV6-3 with TRBJ1-2, with 7 bases aligning to TRBD1. The V and J ends lost 3 bases and 2 bases, in that order; junction bases with no gene match: 9. The CDR3 totals 16 residues. The germline CDR1 and CDR2 sequences are MNHEY and SVGEGT. The CDR3 DNA is TGTGCCAGCAGTTATAAGGGACAGCTCTACAACTATGGCTACACCTTC. Its protein is CASSYKGQLYNYGYTF.

CDR3 sequence reads: CASSLSAGAWDTQYF. The CDR3, as DNA: TGTGCCAGCAGCTTATCCGCGGGGGCCTGGGATACGCAGTATTTT. The V and J genes are TRBV7-2 and TRBJ2-3, with a weak D call TRBD2 (7 bases). The CDR3 covers 15 residues. Germline CDR1 is SGHTA and CDR2 is FQGNSA. Trimming removed 2 bases from V and 6 bases from J, with 15 bases in between. Full variable domain (rest looked up from reference TRBV7-2 and TRBJ2-3): GAGVSQSPSNKVTEKGKDVELRCDPISGHTALYWYRQSLGQGLEFLIYFQGNSAPDKSGLPSDRFSAERTGGSVSTLTIQRTQQEDSAVYLCASSLSAGAWDTQYFGPGTRLTVL.

The table lists this clone with a count of one. Here the CDR3 reads CASSIRIAPNYGYTF. The CDR3 DNA reads as TGTGCCAGTAGTATACGAATAGCACCTAACTATGGCTACACCTTC. J is TRBJ1-2 and V is TRBV19; unclear D gene. CDR3 length equals 15 residues. The V gene lost 2 bases and the J gene lost 0 bases, with 10 bases spanning the gap. Germline CDR1 LNHDA, CDR2 SQIVND (reference sequence).

The chain uses TRBV9 and TRBJ2-1, with 10 bases that match TRBD2. Germline loops: CDR1 SGDLS, CDR2 YYNGEE. Trimming at V came to 0 bases and at J to 11 bases, leaving 8 bases not matched to a gene. This CDR3 is built from 15 residues. CDR3 bases: TGTGCCAGCAGCGTAGGTCCAGCGGGAGGGCCTAAGCAGTTCTTC. Translating it yields CASSVGPAGGPKQFF.

The V and J genes are TRBV7-9 and TRBJ2-5; maybe TRBD2 (5 bases). The germline V and J ends were trimmed by 1 base and 5 bases, with 14 bases remaining between them. Germline loops: CDR1 SEHNR, CDR2 FQNEAQ (reference sequence). CDR3 length: 15 amino acids. CDR3 sequence reads: CASSLGGGGSETQYF. The CDR3 nucleotides read TGTGCCAGCAGCTTAGGGGGTGGAGGTTCGGAGACCCAGTACTTC.

The J gene is TRBJ2-1, the V gene TRBV11-3; D remains unclear. This CDR3 region has 12 residues. Trimming took off 0 bases at V and 8 bases at J, with 5 bases between the two ends. Germline lookup yields CDR1 SGHNT and CDR2 YENEEA. The CDR3 protein is CASSLEGHEQFF. The DNA for the CDR3 is TGTGCCAGCAGCTTAGAGGGCCATGAGCAGTTCTTC.

The V and J genes are TRBV18 and TRBJ1-1; 7 nucleotides match TRBD1. Germline loops: CDR1 KGHSH, CDR2 LQKENI. The CDR3 is made up of 16 amino acids. V lost 1 base, J lost 3 bases, and 8 bases stayed unmatched. CDR3 sequence: CASSPLLQGKDTEAFF. For the CDR3, the DNA is TGTGCCAGCTCACCACTATTACAGGGGAAGGACACTGAAGCTTTCTTT.

The gene calls are TRBV19 and TRBJ2-1; TRBD2 matches at 11 bases. This CDR3 has 14 residues. The germline V gene has CDR1 LNHDA and CDR2 SQIVND (reference sequence). J was trimmed by 3 bases and V by 6 bases; bases with no gene match: 1. CDR3 bases: TGTGCCAGTAGGCTAGCGGGAGGCTACAATGAGCAGTTCTTC. Translation: CASRLAGGYNEQFF.

V is TRBV18 and J is TRBJ2-6; 11 bases map to TRBD2. This CDR3 is 19 amino acids long. Germline CDR1 KGHSH, CDR2 LQKENI. The V segment lost 2 bases and the J segment 0 bases; nucleotides outside the gene matches: 6. This CDR3 is CASSPRLAGGTSGANVLTF. The CDR3 DNA reads as TGTGCCAGCTCACCAAGGCTAGCGGGAGGCACCTCTGGGGCCAACGTCCTGACTTTC.

This clone has just one count. This chain links TRBV6-5 with TRBJ2-3; 10 positions match TRBD2. The CDR3 spans 16 residues. The junction had 0 bases not matched to a gene; V was cut back by 0 bases and J by 0 bases. Germline V gene sequence: CDR1 MNHEY, CDR2 SVGAGI. In DNA form, the CDR3 reads TGTGCCAGCAGTTACTCAGCGGGGGGGAGCACAGATACGCAGTATTTT. Translation: CASSYSAGGSTDTQYF.

V is TRBV7-9 and J is TRBJ2-1, with D unclear. Germline CDR1 and CDR2: SEHNR and FQNEAQ (reference sequence). The V and J ends lost 4 bases and 5 bases respectively, with 15 bases between them. CDR3 length: 15 amino acids. CDR3: CASSWPAVFHNEQFF. CDR3 bases: TGTGCCAGCAGCTGGCCCGCGGTATTCCACAATGAGCAGTTCTTC.

This rearrangement joins TRBV3-1 (or the pseudogene TRBV3-2) to TRBJ1-2; 8 nucleotides align to TRBD1. Germline CDR1 and CDR2: LGHDT and YNNKEL (reference sequence). The CDR3 runs 15 residues. J lost 3 bases, V lost 4 bases, and 7 bases had no gene match. CDR3 nucleotides: TGTGCCAGCAGCCTCTACTCGACAGGGGACTATGGCTACACCTTC. Translation gives CASSLYSTGDYGYTF.

The chain couples TRBV5-5 to TRBJ1-1; 9 nucleotides match TRBD1. Germline CDR1 is SGHKS and CDR2 is YYEKEE (reference sequence). CDR3 length equals 19 residues. The V gene end was trimmed by 0 bases and the J gene end by 4 bases; junction bases not matched to a gene: 16. Here the CDR3 reads CASSLEFLGQGRWSTEAFF. CDR3 bases: TGTGCCAGCAGCTTGGAATTTTTGGGACAGGGAAGATGGTCCACTGAAGCTTTCTTT.